Following are 17 T cell receptor beta chains from one sample sequenced in a study of T cell responses to AZD1222 COVID-19 vaccine. Here immunoSEQ multiplex PCR was the method, and the copy in TCRdb shows in-frame clones only, minus some. The table has 100,000 to 140,000 clones, 75% to 90% seen once; the top ten hold approximately 4.3%. Here the sequenced sample was peripheral blood, taken on day 0 of AZD1222 vaccination. These TCRs come from an adult in good health.

This sequence joins TRBV5-1 and TRBJ2-7; 7 bases match TRBD1. The J segment lost 5 bases and the V segment lost 6 bases, leaving 11 bases of the junction unmatched. The CDR3 totals 14 residues. In germline, CDR1 is SGHRS, CDR2 YFSETQ. The CDR3, as DNA: TGCGCCAGCACCTTTAACAGGGGTCGGAACGAGCAGTACTTC. This translates into CASTFNRGRNEQYF.

The V gene is TRBV9, the J gene TRBJ2-5, with D uncertain. The germline CDR1 and CDR2 sequences are SGDLS and YYNGEE. The CDR3 sequence is 14 residues long. V dropped 0 bases and J dropped 3 bases, with 9 bases sitting between them. CDR3 bases: TGTGCCAGCAGCGTAGGACTGATCGAAGAGACCCAGTACTTC. This codes for CASSVGLIEETQYF.

V and J are TRBV7-2 and TRBJ1-2; D uncertain. V was shortened by 1 base and J by 7 bases, with 10 bases between the two germline ends. CDR3 size: 13 residues. The germline V gene encodes CDR1 SGHTA and CDR2 FQGNSA. The CDR3 DNA is TGTGCCAGCAGCTTAGACCCCTCCGCTGGCTACACCTTC. Protein product: CASSLDPSAGYTF.

V and J are TRBV3-1 (or the pseudogene TRBV3-2) and TRBJ2-7; the match to TRBD1 covers 8 bases. The CDR3 totals 19 residues. Trimming at V came to 4 bases and at J to 1 base, leaving 18 bases not matched to a gene. Germline loops: CDR1 LGHDT, CDR2 YNNKEL (reference sequence). This CDR3 reads CASSPDRTGYGKKSYEQYF. The CDR3 DNA is TGTGCCAGCAGCCCCGACCGGACAGGGTATGGGAAGAAGTCCTACGAGCAGTACTTC.

The rearrangement uses TRBV29-1 and TRBJ1-4; D call uncertain. V was cut by 2 bases and J by 5 bases, with 18 bases left in between. Germline V gene sequence: CDR1 SQVTM, CDR2 ANQGSEA. This CDR3 has 16 amino acids. CDR3 sequence reads: CSVELPESGPNEKLFF. In DNA, the CDR3 is TGCAGCGTTGAACTCCCGGAGTCGGGCCCAAATGAAAAACTGTTTTTT. The variable domain in full, with the rest retrieved from reference TRBV29-1 and TRBJ1-4, is SAVISQKPSRDICQRGTSLTIQCQVDSQVTMMFWYRQQPGQSLTLIATANQGSEATYESGFVIDKFPISRPNLTFSTLTVSNMSPEDSSIYLCSVELPESGPNEKLFFGSGTQLSVL.

This rearrangement joins TRBV19 to TRBJ1-3; D remains unclear. Germline values: CDR1 LNHDA, CDR2 SQIVND (reference sequence). The CDR3 contains 14 residues. The V end was cut by 3 bases, the J end by 4 bases, with 10 bases between. The CDR3 reads CASSIPGFGNTIYF. CDR3 sequence (DNA): TGTGCCAGTAGTATCCCGGGCTTCGGAAACACCATATATTTT. Complete variable domain (other parts from reference TRBV19 and TRBJ1-3): DGGITQSPKYLFRKEGQNVTLSCEQNLNHDAMYWYRQDPGQGLRLIYYSQIVNDFQKGDIAEGYSVSREKKESFPLTVTSAQKNPTAFYLCASSIPGFGNTIYFGEGSWLTVV.

V gene TRBV5-1 combines with J gene TRBJ1-4, with no clear D. V lost 3 bases, J lost 7 bases, and 7 bases lay in between. The CDR3 contains 12 residues. From germline, CDR1 is SGHRS and CDR2 YFSETQ. The CDR3 reads CASSSLGEKLFF. The CDR3 nucleotides read TGCGCCAGCAGCTCATTGGGTGAAAAACTGTTTTTT.

The rearrangement uses TRBV12-3 or TRBV12-4 and TRBJ1-2; D is uncertain. V lost 2 bases to trimming and J lost 4 bases, with 5 bases between them. The CDR3 loop spans 12 amino acids. In DNA form, the CDR3 reads TGTGCCAGCAGTTTATTGCCCTATGGCTACACCTTC. It encodes CASSLLPYGYTF.

This clone was picked up one time. The J gene is TRBJ1-4, the V gene TRBV4-3, with D perhaps matching TRBD1 (5 bases). Trimming left V 1 base short and J 2 bases short, with 11 bases between. This CDR3 is built from 16 residues. Germline V gene sequence: CDR1 LGHNA, CDR2 YSLEER. The CDR3 sequence is CASSQGFAGTNEKLFF. The DNA for the CDR3 is TGCGCCAGCAGCCAAGGGTTTGCAGGGACTAATGAAAAACTGTTTTTT.

The CDR3 nucleotides are TGTGCCAGCTCACCAGGACGGATTGAAAAACTGTTTTTT. This encodes CASSPGRIEKLFF. V usage is TRBV18 and J usage is TRBJ1-4; D remains unclear. From germline, CDR1 is KGHSH and CDR2 LQKENI. The CDR3 is 13 residues long. Between the trimmed V and J ends, which lost 2 bases and 7 bases, there was a span of 8 bases.

The J gene is TRBJ2-1, the V gene TRBV19, with 10 bases matching TRBD1. Losses at the gene ends were 5 bases for V and 7 bases for J; bases not matched to a gene: 20. This CDR3 contains 19 residues. Germline CDR1 reads LNHDA; CDR2 reads SQIVND (reference sequence). The CDR3 spells CASSLRLRGQGKSGNEQFF. For the CDR3, the DNA is TGTGCCAGTAGTCTAAGGTTAAGGGGACAGGGGAAGTCGGGAAATGAGCAGTTCTTC.

V and J are TRBV11-2 and TRBJ2-7; 11 positions match TRBD2. CDR1 and CDR2 from the germline V gene are SGHAT and FQNNGV. This CDR3 has 17 residues. V lost 6 bases to trimming and J lost 2 bases; unmatched junction nucleotides: 12. Written as DNA, the CDR3 is TGTGCCAGCAGTCAGATAGCGGGAGGGAGGGGGACCTACGAGCAGTACTTC. Amino acid sequence: CASSQIAGGRGTYEQYF.

The V gene is TRBV6-2 or TRBV6-3, the J gene TRBJ2-2, with 12 bases matching TRBD2. Germline CDR1 is MNHEY and CDR2 is SVGEGT. Unmatched junction bases numbered 4, after V lost 1 base and J lost 1 base. This CDR3 has 18 residues. Here the CDR3 DNA reads TGTGCCAGCAGTTACTTCGGACTAGCGGGGCTGAACACCGGGGAGCTGTTTTTT. Translation: CASSYFGLAGLNTGELFF.

V usage is TRBV19 and J usage is TRBJ2-7; D is perhaps TRBD2 (6 bases). Germline V CDR1 and CDR2: LNHDA, SQIVND (reference sequence). V was cut by 1 base and J by 10 bases, with 14 bases left in between. The CDR3 totals 13 residues. In nucleotides, the CDR3 is TGTGCCAGTAGTATAGTCGGAGGGTCCTCTCAGTACTTC. Its translation is CASSIVGGSSQYF. Full variable domain (remainder filled in from reference TRBV19 and TRBJ2-7): DGGITQSPKYLFRKEGQNVTLSCEQNLNHDAMYWYRQDPGQGLRLIYYSQIVNDFQKGDIAEGYSVSREKKESFPLTVTSAQKNPTAFYLCASSIVGGSSQYFGPGTRLTVT.

The rearrangement links TRBV7-6 to TRBJ1-1; 9 bases line up with TRBD1. Germline V gives CDR1 SGHVS, CDR2 FNYEAQ. This CDR3 is built from 14 residues. Losses at the gene ends were 5 bases for V and 6 bases for J; bases not matched to a gene: 7. The CDR3 protein is CASSQTGGKAEAFF. DNA for the CDR3: TGTGCCAGCAGCCAGACAGGGGGTAAGGCTGAAGCTTTCTTT.

A single count supports this clone. The J gene is TRBJ1-2, the V gene TRBV9, with D tentatively TRBD1 (5 bases). Germline assignment: CDR1 SGDLS and CDR2 YYNGEE. V was pared by 3 bases and J by 7 bases, with 16 bases between. This CDR3 has 14 amino acids. CDR3 DNA sequence: TGTGCCAGCAGCGCCCGCCAGGGTTTCGGTGGCTACACCTTC. Its protein is CASSARQGFGGYTF.

The chain uses TRBV12-3 or TRBV12-4 and TRBJ1-2; a weak D match, TRBD1 (5 bases). The CDR3 is 11 residues long. The V and J ends lost 6 bases and 5 bases respectively, with 7 bases between them. The CDR3 coding sequence is TGTGCCAGCAGCGACAGATATGGCTACACCTTC. Translation: CASSDRYGYTF.